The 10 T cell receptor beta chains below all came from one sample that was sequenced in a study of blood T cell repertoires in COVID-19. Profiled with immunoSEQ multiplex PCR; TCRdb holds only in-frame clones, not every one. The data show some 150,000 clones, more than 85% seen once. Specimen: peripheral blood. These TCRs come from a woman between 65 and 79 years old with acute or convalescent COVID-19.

The CDR3 loop reads CASSTPGGRYEQYF. The CDR3 DNA is TGTGCCAGCAGCACCCCAGGGGGCCGGTACGAGCAGTACTTC. The rearrangement uses TRBV7-8 and TRBJ2-7; 8 nucleotides align to TRBD1. V gave up 5 bases and J gave up 4 bases; unmatched junction bases: 7. The germline V gene encodes CDR1 SGHVS and CDR2 FQNEAQ. This CDR3 comprises 14 residues.

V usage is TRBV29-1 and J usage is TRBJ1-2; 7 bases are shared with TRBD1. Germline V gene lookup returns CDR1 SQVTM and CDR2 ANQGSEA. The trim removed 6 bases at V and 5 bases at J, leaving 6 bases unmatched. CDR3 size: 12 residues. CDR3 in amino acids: CSVGDSWYGYTF. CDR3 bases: TGCAGCGTCGGGGACAGTTGGTATGGCTACACCTTC.

CDR3 DNA: TGTGCCAGCAGTTCGCTAGCGGGCTTCTCCTACGAGCAGTACTTC. Amino acid sequence: CASSSLAGFSYEQYF. V gene TRBV6-2 or TRBV6-3 combines with J gene TRBJ2-7; TRBD2 matches 8 bases. Trimming cost V 4 bases and J 0 bases; bases outside gene matches: 5. CDR3 length: 15 amino acids. Germline V gene sequence: CDR1 MNHEY, CDR2 SVGEGT.

For the CDR3, the DNA is TGTGCCAGCAGCCACACCGGACAGGGGAGGACTGAAGCTTTCTTT. This gives the protein CASSHTGQGRTEAFF. The chain carries TRBV6-2 or TRBV6-3 and TRBJ1-1; 9 positions match TRBD1. Germline V lookup: CDR1 MNHEY, CDR2 SVGEGT. J gave up 5 bases and V 6 bases, and 10 bases lay outside the gene matches. The CDR3 loop spans 15 amino acids.

As DNA, the CDR3 is TGTGCCATCAGTGGTCGACAGGGGGATGAAAAACTGTTTTTT. This translates into CAISGRQGDEKLFF. V is TRBV10-3 and J is TRBJ1-4, with 9 positions matching TRBD1. CDR1 and CDR2 (germline): ENHRY, SYGVKD. CDR3 length: 14 amino acids. Trimming removed 4 bases from V and 6 bases from J; junction bases left unmatched: 3.

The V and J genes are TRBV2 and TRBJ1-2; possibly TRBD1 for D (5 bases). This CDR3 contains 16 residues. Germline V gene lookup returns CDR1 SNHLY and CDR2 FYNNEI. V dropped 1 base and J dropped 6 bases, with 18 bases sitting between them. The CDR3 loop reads CASSEGARGLIDGYTF. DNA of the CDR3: TGTGCCAGCAGTGAAGGGGCTAGGGGATTGATAGATGGCTACACCTTC.

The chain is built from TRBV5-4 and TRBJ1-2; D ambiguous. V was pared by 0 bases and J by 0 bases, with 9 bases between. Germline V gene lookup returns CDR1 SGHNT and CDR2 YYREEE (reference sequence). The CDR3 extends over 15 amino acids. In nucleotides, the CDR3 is TGTGCCAGCAGCTTGGGGTACATATCTAACTATGGCTACACCTTC. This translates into CASSLGYISNYGYTF.

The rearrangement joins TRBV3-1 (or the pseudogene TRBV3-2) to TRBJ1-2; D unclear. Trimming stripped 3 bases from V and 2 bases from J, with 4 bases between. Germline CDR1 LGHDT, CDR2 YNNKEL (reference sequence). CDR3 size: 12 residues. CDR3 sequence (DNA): TGTGCCAGCAGCCAGGCCAACTATGGCTACACCTTC. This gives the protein CASSQANYGYTF.

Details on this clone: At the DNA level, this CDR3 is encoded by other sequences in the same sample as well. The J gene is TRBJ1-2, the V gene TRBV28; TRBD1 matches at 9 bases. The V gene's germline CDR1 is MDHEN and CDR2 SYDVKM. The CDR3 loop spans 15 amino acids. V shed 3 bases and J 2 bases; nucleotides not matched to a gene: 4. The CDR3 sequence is CASSLGGQGNYGYTF. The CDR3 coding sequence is TGTGCCAGCAGTTTGGGCGGACAGGGGAACTATGGCTACACCTTC.

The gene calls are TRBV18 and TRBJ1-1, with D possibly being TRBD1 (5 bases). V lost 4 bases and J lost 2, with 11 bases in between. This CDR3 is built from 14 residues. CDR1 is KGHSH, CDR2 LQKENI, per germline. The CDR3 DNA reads TGTGCCAGCTCACGCACTCAGGGAAACACTGAAGCTTTCTTT. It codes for CASSRTQGNTEAFF.